The 25 T cell receptor beta chains reported below all come from one sample, sequenced in a study of cytomegalovirus exposure and HLA in healthy donors. The study ran its PCR with 60 Vbeta and 13 Jbeta primers. Assay: immunoSEQ multiplex PCR; the TCRdb copy retains only in-frame clones and omits some. The profile shows more than 95,000 clones, 76% of them singletons. Sequencing was done on a sample of PBMCs. The receptors originated from a woman aged 18 to 35 in good health and CMV-seropositive.

The V gene is TRBV5-6, the J gene TRBJ1-2; maybe TRBD1 (6 bases). The CDR3 covers 14 residues. V lost 3 bases to trimming and J lost 5 bases, with 14 bases between them. CDR1 and CDR2 (germline): SGHDT, YYEEEE. This CDR3 is CASSWSGVEYGYTF. In DNA, the CDR3 is TGTGCCAGCAGCTGGTCAGGGGTGGAGTATGGCTACACCTTC.

The rearrangement links TRBV7-2 to TRBJ1-2; tentative D call: TRBD1 (5 bases). Germline-derived CDR1 and CDR2 are SGHTA and FQGNSA. V dropped 5 bases and J dropped 5 bases, with 12 bases sitting between them. The CDR3 extends over 13 amino acids. The DNA of the CDR3 is TGTGCCAGCAGCCCAGACAGCCTTTATGGCTACACCTTC. It specifies CASSPDSLYGYTF.

This clone was recorded once. This chain joins TRBV10-3 and TRBJ2-7, with 7 bases lining up with TRBD1. This CDR3 contains 14 residues. Trimming at V came to 7 bases and at J to 1 base, leaving 7 bases not matched to a gene. Germline V gene sequence: CDR1 ENHRY, CDR2 SYGVKD. CDR3: CAITPDRVSYEQYF. The CDR3 DNA sequence: TGTGCCATCACTCCTGACAGGGTTTCCTACGAGCAGTACTTC.

V is TRBV6-1 and J is TRBJ2-2, with D possibly being TRBD2 (7 bases). Trimming took 4 bases from V and 7 from J, leaving 19 bases between them. CDR3 length: 16 residues. Germline V gene data show CDR1 as MNHNS and CDR2 as SASEGT. The CDR3, as DNA: TGTGCCAGCAGTGCCCTTGAGGGGGGGCCGGGCGGGGAGCTGTTTTTT. It encodes CASSALEGGPGGELFF.

This clone appeared a few times. The chain uses TRBV27 and TRBJ2-7; the match to TRBD1 covers 9 bases. Trimming at V came to 5 bases and at J to 2 bases, leaving 7 bases not matched to a gene. Looked up from germline, CDR1 is MNHEY and CDR2 is SMNVEV (reference sequence). The CDR3 covers 15 residues. The CDR3 DNA reads as TGTGCCAGCAGTCTCCCGGGACAGGGTGCCTACGAGCAGTACTTC. Translating it yields CASSLPGQGAYEQYF.

This clone has a count of ten or more. The chain recombines TRBV5-1 with TRBJ2-3, with 8 bases lining up with TRBD2. The ends lost 3 bases at V and 1 base at J; junction bases unmatched: 7. There are 16 residues in the CDR3. Germline CDR1 SGHRS, CDR2 YFSETQ. CDR3 residues: CASSWTSGSGTDTQYF. The CDR3 region has the DNA TGCGCCAGCAGCTGGACAAGCGGGAGCGGCACAGATACGCAGTATTTT.

This clone turned up a few times. This chain links TRBV28 with TRBJ2-1, with no clear D. V gave up 4 bases and J gave up 7 bases, with 5 bases separating them. CDR1 and CDR2 (germline): MDHEN, SYDVKM. The CDR3 is 11 residues long. This CDR3 is CASSSKNEQFF. The CDR3, as DNA: TGTGCCAGCAGTTCCAAAAATGAGCAGTTCTTC.

The chain employs TRBV7-8 and TRBJ1-2; no clear D. CDR3 length equals 14 residues. V was clipped by 2 bases and J by 5 bases, with 12 bases between them. Per the germline V gene, CDR1 is SGHVS and CDR2 is FQNEAQ. CDR3: CASSLKRIGYGYTF. The CDR3 nucleotides are TGTGCCAGCAGCTTAAAGAGGATTGGGTATGGCTACACCTTC.

The chain combines TRBV7-2 with TRBJ2-1; D is ambiguous. With 4 bases removed from V and 9 bases from J, the gap between germline ends came to 10 bases. CDR3 length equals 12 residues. The V gene's germline CDR1 is SGHTA and CDR2 FQGNSA. The CDR3 DNA reads as TGTGCCAGCAGCTCCTATGGCGGTGAGCAGTTCTTC. Translating gives CASSSYGGEQFF. Full variable domain (rest looked up from reference TRBV7-2 and TRBJ2-1): GAGVSQSPSNKVTEKGKDVELRCDPISGHTALYWYRQSLGQGLEFLIYFQGNSAPDKSGLPSDRFSAERTGGSVSTLTIQRTQQEDSAVYLCASSSYGGEQFFGPGTRLTVL.

The V gene is TRBV7-3, the J gene TRBJ2-5; TRBD2 matches at 8 bases. CDR3 length: 15 residues. From germline, CDR1 is SGHTA and CDR2 FQGTGA. Trimming took 2 bases from V and 5 from J; bases not matched to a gene: 7. As DNA, the CDR3 is TGTGCCAGCAGCTTAGGTTTGGGACTAGAGGAGACCCAGTACTTC. This gives the protein CASSLGLGLEETQYF.

This chain connects TRBV4-3 to TRBJ2-5; D is uncertain. This CDR3 has 15 amino acids. V was clipped by 0 bases and J by 5 bases, with 13 bases between them. Germline V gene data show CDR1 as LGHNA and CDR2 as YSLEER. The CDR3 nucleotides read TGCGCCAGCAGCCAAGATCAGTACGTGAGGGAGACCCAGTACTTC. It codes for CASSQDQYVRETQYF.

The chain combines TRBV6-6 with TRBJ2-2; D is unresolved. Per the germline V gene, CDR1 is MNHNY and CDR2 is SVGAGI (reference sequence). The CDR3 runs 13 residues. Trimming stripped 6 bases from V and 1 base from J, with 6 bases between. CDR3 protein: CASSAGNTGELFF. CDR3 nucleotides: TGTGCCAGCAGCGCAGGGAACACCGGGGAGCTGTTTTTT.

This chain joins TRBV7-6 and TRBJ1-2; 8 positions match TRBD1. The J segment lost 9 bases and the V segment lost 6 bases, leaving 24 bases of the junction unmatched. Germline V gene sequence: CDR1 SGHVS, CDR2 FNYEAQ. The CDR3 runs to 18 residues. The CDR3 nucleotides are TGTGCCAGCAGTCGCATCGGGACAGGCACCCATCCAACTAAGAGCTACACCTTC. Translated: CASSRIGTGTHPTKSYTF.

DNA for the CDR3: TGTGCCAGCAGCCAATGGGAAGGGGACACTGAAGCTTTCTTT. Protein sequence: CASSQWEGDTEAFF. V gene TRBV16 combines with J gene TRBJ1-1; D perhaps matches TRBD1 (5 bases). Germline values: CDR1 KGHSY, CDR2 FQNENV. The CDR3 length is 14 residues. Trimming removed 1 base from V and 3 bases from J, with 9 bases in between.

In its sample, this clone was seen a few times. The rearrangement joins TRBV2 to TRBJ2-1; 10 bases fit TRBD2. The ends lost 3 bases at V and 8 bases at J; junction bases unmatched: 7. CDR3 size: 15 residues. Per germline, CDR1 SNHLY and CDR2 FYNNEI. The CDR3 reads CASSELAGVLDEQFF. DNA for the CDR3: TGTGCCAGCAGTGAGCTAGCGGGAGTCCTCGATGAGCAGTTCTTC.

The rearrangement joins TRBV9 to TRBJ2-7, with TRBD2 matching 7 bases. In germline, CDR1 is SGDLS, CDR2 YYNGEE. The CDR3 is 14 residues long. V trimming: 4 bases; J trimming: 5 bases; junction bases outside the gene matches: 9. The CDR3 protein is CASSPLGGLNEQYF. In nucleotides, the CDR3 is TGTGCCAGCAGCCCACTGGGAGGGCTCAACGAGCAGTACTTC.

The rearrangement uses TRBV6-4 and TRBJ1-2; 7 nucleotides agree with TRBD1. The CDR3 is made up of 15 amino acids. Germline assignment: CDR1 MRHNA and CDR2 SNTAGT. V lost 6 bases, J lost 2 bases, and 9 bases stayed unmatched. This chain's CDR3 is CASSRSQGQNYGYTF. CDR3 nucleotides: TGTGCCAGCAGCCGAAGCCAGGGACAGAACTATGGCTACACCTTC.

The chain is built from TRBV5-6 and TRBJ2-7; 7 positions agree with TRBD1. Germline V gene sequence: CDR1 SGHDT, CDR2 YYEEEE. This CDR3 has 15 amino acids. J was trimmed by 9 bases and V by 3 bases; bases with no gene match: 15. The CDR3: CASSSGTVPTVGQYF. In DNA form, the CDR3 reads TGTGCCAGCAGCTCGGGGACAGTTCCCACGGTGGGGCAGTACTTC.

The genes are TRBV15 and TRBJ1-2; 9 positions agree with TRBD1. V gave up 3 bases and J gave up 2 bases; unmatched junction bases: 7. Germline lookup yields CDR1 LNHNV and CDR2 YYDKDF (reference sequence). CDR3 size: 16 residues. CDR3 protein: CATSRPGQGGNYGYTF. The CDR3 DNA is TGTGCCACCAGCAGGCCGGGACAGGGAGGAAACTATGGCTACACCTTC. Filled out from reference TRBV15 and TRBJ1-2, the complete variable domain reads DAMVIQNPRYQVTQFGKPVTLSCSQTLNHNVMYWYQQKSSQAPKLLFHYYDKDFNNEADTPDNFQSRRPNTSFCFLDIRSPGLGDTAMYLCATSRPGQGGNYGYTFGSGTRLTVV.

The genes are TRBV7-9 and TRBJ2-7; 7 nucleotides agree with TRBD1. This CDR3 is 14 amino acids long. Germline V CDR1 and CDR2: SEHNR, FQNEAQ (reference sequence). V lost 5 bases and J lost 4; bases outside the gene matches: 8. The CDR3 loop reads CASSGRDSPYEQYF. Written as DNA, the CDR3 is TGTGCCAGCAGCGGCCGGGACAGCCCTTACGAGCAGTACTTC. Full variable domain (outside the CDR3, taken from reference TRBV7-9 and TRBJ2-7): DTGVSQNPRHKITKRGQNVTFRCDPISEHNRLYWYRQTLGQGPEFLTYFQNEAQLEKSRLLSDRFSAERPKGSFSTLEIQRTEQGDSAMYLCASSGRDSPYEQYFGPGTRLTVT.

The rearrangement links TRBV2 to TRBJ2-7, with D perhaps TRBD2 (7 bases). The CDR3 extends over 17 amino acids. V lost 3 bases and J lost 3, with 21 bases in between. Germline CDR1 reads SNHLY; CDR2 reads FYNNEI. The CDR3 sequence: CASSEEGDYLGDYEQYF. The CDR3 bases are TGTGCCAGCAGTGAGGAGGGGGACTACCTAGGGGACTACGAGCAGTACTTC.

The chain has TRBV10-2 and TRBJ2-5; perhaps TRBD2 as D (6 bases). Germline V lookup: CDR1 WSHSY, CDR2 SAAADI. Trimming cost V 10 bases and J 1 base, with 16 bases left between them. The CDR3 loop spans 14 amino acids. CDR3 in amino acids: CATQVGGPQETQYF. CDR3 in DNA: TGCGCCACCCAGGTGGGGGGACCCCAAGAGACCCAGTACTTC.

V gene TRBV5-6 combines with J gene TRBJ2-2, with 12 bases matching TRBD2. V trimming: 2 bases; J trimming: 5 bases; junction bases outside the gene matches: 4. CDR3 length: 16 amino acids. Germline CDR1 and CDR2: SGHDT and YYEEEE. Here the CDR3 reads CASSLELAGGTGELFF. The CDR3 DNA follows: TGTGCCAGCAGCTTAGAACTAGCGGGGGGAACCGGGGAGCTGTTTTTT.

This rearrangement joins TRBV7-2 to TRBJ2-3, with 10 positions matching TRBD2. Trimming at V came to 0 bases and at J to 5 bases, leaving 11 bases not matched to a gene. CDR3 length equals 18 residues. Germline V gives CDR1 SGHTA, CDR2 FQGNSA. This CDR3 reads CASSLASGRAGEEDTQYF. The CDR3 DNA is TGTGCCAGCAGCTTAGCGAGCGGGAGGGCGGGTGAGGAAGATACGCAGTATTTT.

This clone has just a few counts. The rearrangement uses TRBV6-1 and TRBJ1-4; TRBD1 matches at 9 bases. With V trimmed by 6 bases and J by 6 bases, 5 bases remained unmatched. Germline V gives CDR1 MNHNS, CDR2 SASEGT. The length of the CDR3 is 14 residues. The CDR3 region has the DNA TGTGCCAGCAGCCGCACAGGGGGCGATGAAAAACTGTTTTTT. Its protein is CASSRTGGDEKLFF.